The rows below give T cell receptor beta chains drawn from one sample of a study of blood T cell repertoires in COVID-19. Clones were sequenced by immunoSEQ multiplex PCR, and TCRdb holds only the in-frame ones, with some missing. The data show fewer than 350,000 clones, about 87% seen once. The sequencing input was peripheral blood. All receptors derive from a woman aged 25 to 39 with COVID-19, enrolled during active disease. Each CDR3 is given with its conserved first and last residue. A D gene is named only where the DNA matches it firmly. Rows may omit the clone size; those that give it use once, few, many or a size class.

size: .; V: TRBV3-1/TRBV3-2; D: .; J: TRBJ1-5; DNA: TGTGCCAGCAGCCAAGATGGGCCAGGGGAAAAATTTCAGCCCCAGCATTTT; CDR3: CASSQDGPGEKFQPQHF
size: .; V: TRBV13; D: TRBD2; J: TRBJ2-5; DNA: TGTGCCAGCAGCCCACGGGGCGGGGGGCCCCAAGAGACCCAGTACTTC; CDR3: CASSPRGGGPQETQYF
size: .; V: TRBV11-2; D: TRBD2; J: TRBJ2-1; DNA: TGTGCCAGCAGCTTAGGGGGACTAGCGGGGGTTGAGCAGTTCTTC; CDR3: CASSLGGLAGVEQFF
size: .; V: TRBV27; D: .; J: TRBJ1-6; DNA: TGTGCCAGCAGTTTAACCTTCGAGGGTAAAAATTCACCCCTCCACTTT; CDR3: CASSLTFEGKNSPLHF
size: once; V: TRBV30; D: TRBD1; J: TRBJ1-1; DNA: TGTGCCTGGAATAGGGGGCCTATGAACACTGAAGCTTTCTTT; CDR3: CAWNRGPMNTEAFF
size: .; V: TRBV4-1; D: TRBD2; J: TRBJ2-3; DNA: TGCGCCAGCAGCCTCGGGGGGGCGGGCACAGATACGCAGTATTTT; CDR3: CASSLGGAGTDTQYF
size: .; V: TRBV7-8; D: .; J: TRBJ2-4; DNA: TGTGCCAGCAGCTTAAATCCCCACCGGGTCCCAGGGCCCAAAAACATTCAGTACTTC; CDR3: CASSLNPHRVPGPKNIQYF
size: .; V: TRBV19; D: TRBD1; J: TRBJ1-2; DNA: TGTGCCAGTAGTATATCCCGATCCGGACAGGGCCTTAACTATGGCTACACCTTC; CDR3: CASSISRSGQGLNYGYTF
size: .; V: TRBV28; D: .; J: TRBJ1-3; DNA: TGTGCCAGCAGGATGAGCTCTGGAAACACCATATATTTT; CDR3: CASRMSSGNTIYF
size: .; V: TRBV9; D: .; J: TRBJ2-5; DNA: TGTGCCAGCAGCGTAGAGGCTAGCCGGGAGACCCAGTACTTC; CDR3: CASSVEASRETQYF
size: .; V: TRBV19; D: .; J: TRBJ1-6; DNA: TGTGCCAGTAGTATTAGGTTTGAGCGACTGGCATCACCCCTCCACTTT; CDR3: CASSIRFERLASPLHF
size: .; V: TRBV6-4; D: .; J: TRBJ1-2; DNA: TGTGCCAGCAGCGACGGCGGTGGCTACACCTTC; CDR3: CASSDGGGYTF
size: .; V: TRBV5-1; D: .; J: TRBJ2-5; DNA: TGCGCCAGCAGGGACGTTAGCGGAGGGGAGACCCAGTACTTC; CDR3: CASRDVSGGETQYF
size: .; V: TRBV11-3; D: .; J: TRBJ1-5; DNA: TGTGCCAGCAGCTTAGATCGGAGGGTCGGGCAGCCCCAGCATTTT; CDR3: CASSLDRRVGQPQHF
size: .; V: TRBV4-1; D: .; J: TRBJ1-1; DNA: TGCGCCAGCAGCCACCCGGGGAGGCAAGCCGAAGCTTTCTTT; CDR3: CASSHPGRQAEAFF
size: once; V: TRBV6-6; D: TRBD1; J: TRBJ1-1; DNA: TGTGCCAGCAGCGAACAGGGGGGAAGTACTGAAGCTTTCTTT; CDR3: CASSEQGGSTEAFF
size: .; V: TRBV18; D: .; J: TRBJ2-1; DNA: TGTGCCAGCTCACCATTGGCGGGGTTCGATGAGCAGTTCTTC; CDR3: CASSPLAGFDEQFF
size: .; V: TRBV13; D: .; J: TRBJ2-1; DNA: TGTGCCAGCAGCTTAGGCCCCCTGCGGGGGACAAGGGAGCAGTTCTTC; CDR3: CASSLGPLRGTREQFF
size: once; V: TRBV18; D: TRBD1; J: TRBJ1-5; DNA: TGTGCCAGCTCACCCCCGGGACAGACCAATCAGCCCCAGCATTTT; CDR3: CASSPPGQTNQPQHF
size: .; V: TRBV6-5; D: .; J: TRBJ1-3; DNA: TGTGCCAGCAGATCCGACTCGGGAAACACCATATATTTT; CDR3: CASRSDSGNTIYF
size: .; V: TRBV6-5; D: TRBD1; J: TRBJ1-2; DNA: TGTGCCAGCAGTTACTCGGGACAGGGGCAGGGCTACACCTTC; CDR3: CASSYSGQGQGYTF
size: .; V: TRBV2; D: TRBD1; J: TRBJ1-5; DNA: TGTGCCAGCGGGACAGGGGAAGACTATAGCAATCAGCCCCAGCATTTT; CDR3: CASGTGEDYSNQPQHF
size: .; V: TRBV18; D: .; J: TRBJ1-6; DNA: TGTGCCAGCTCACCTCAAATACAGAGTTATAATTCACCCCTCCACTTT; CDR3: CASSPQIQSYNSPLHF
size: .; V: TRBV6-5; D: TRBD2; J: TRBJ2-2; DNA: TGTGCCAGCAGCCCCGGGAGGCGTAGCGGGGAGCTGTTTTTT; CDR3: CASSPGRRSGELFF
size: .; V: TRBV6-5; D: .; J: TRBJ1-6; DNA: TGTGCCAGCAGCATATCAGGGAATAATTCACCCCTCCACTTT; CDR3: CASSISGNNSPLHF
size: .; V: TRBV7-8; D: .; J: TRBJ2-2; DNA: TGTGCCAGCAGCTCCCGGACAGTCGGGGAGCTGTTTTTT; CDR3: CASSSRTVGELFF
size: .; V: TRBV5-1; D: TRBD1; J: TRBJ2-3; DNA: TGCGCCAGCAGCTGGGGGACAGGCACAGATACGCAGTATTTT; CDR3: CASSWGTGTDTQYF
size: .; V: TRBV6-4; D: .; J: TRBJ2-2; DNA: TGTGCCAGCACTTATATAGGGACACCCACCGGGGAGCTGTTTTTT; CDR3: CASTYIGTPTGELFF
size: .; V: TRBV5-1; D: .; J: TRBJ2-1; DNA: TGCGCCAGCAGCTTGTACTCGGGGAATGAGCAGTTCTTC; CDR3: CASSLYSGNEQFF